The clone carrying this TCR beta chain came up once. The target antigen is unknown. Only in-frame clones appear in the TCRdb table, and some are missing; sequencing was by immunoSEQ multiplex PCR. This sample carries 85,000 to 130,000 clones, about 94% of them seen once, and the ten largest clones take about 5%. From germline, CDR1 is MNHEY and CDR2 SMNVEV (reference sequence). Deletions cut 7 bases from V and 0 bases from J, with 13 bases between. This CDR3 comprises 15 residues. This entry belongs to a study of T cell responses to AZD1222 COVID-19 vaccine. Study findings and constraints: The donors showed a predominance of white British ancestry and of females, with possible underestimation of clonal diversity. Sampling that yielded the repertoires occurred only after the peak T cell response.

J is TRBJ1-5 and V is TRBV27; D may be TRBD1 (5 bases). The source is an adult in good health. Here the sequenced sample was peripheral blood, taken on day 0 of AZD1222 vaccination. Here the CDR3 DNA reads TGTGCCAGCAAAGCGGGACTTTATAGCAATCAGCCCCAGCATTTT. Amino acid sequence: CASKAGLYSNQPQHF.